This T cell receptor beta chain was observed in a study of control samples from healthy donors and cancer patients. The germline V gene has CDR1 SGHDT and CDR2 YYEEEE. Trimming removed 0 bases from V and 5 bases from J, with 23 bases in between. The CDR3 is 18 residues long. The method was immunoSEQ multiplex PCR; TCRdb's version includes in-frame clones alone and lacks a portion of them. There are approximately 150,000 clones in the sample; roughly 88% occur only once, and more than 1.5% lies in the top ten. The receptor was derived from a man aged 18 to 29 in good health. This chain uses TRBV5-6 with TRBJ2-5, with D maybe TRBD2 (5 bases). Source material: blood. CDR3 coding DNA: TGTGCCAGCAGCTTGGCCAAGGAGGCTTTTGGTCGAAGGGAGACCCAGTACTTC. Its protein product is CASSLAKEAFGRRETQYF.